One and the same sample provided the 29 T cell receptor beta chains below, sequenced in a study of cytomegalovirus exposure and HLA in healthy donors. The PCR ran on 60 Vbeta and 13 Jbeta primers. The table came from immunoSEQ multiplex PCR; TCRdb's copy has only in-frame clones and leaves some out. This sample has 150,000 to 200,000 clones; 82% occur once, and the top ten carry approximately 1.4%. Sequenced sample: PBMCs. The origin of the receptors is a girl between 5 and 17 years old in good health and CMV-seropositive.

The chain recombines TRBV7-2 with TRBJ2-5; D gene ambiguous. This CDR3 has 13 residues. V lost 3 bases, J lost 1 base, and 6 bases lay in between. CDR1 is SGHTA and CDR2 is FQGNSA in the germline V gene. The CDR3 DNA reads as TGTGCCAGCAGCTTTTGGGCCCAAGAGACCCAGTACTTC. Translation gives CASSFWAQETQYF.

The CDR3 DNA sequence: TGCAGCGTTGCCCACGGAGAATCCCTCCACTTT. Translating it yields CSVAHGESLHF. The genes are TRBV29-1 and TRBJ1-6; D gene unclear. From germline, CDR1 is SQVTM and CDR2 ANQGSEA. V lost 4 bases and J lost 14, with 12 bases in between. The CDR3 has 11 amino acids.

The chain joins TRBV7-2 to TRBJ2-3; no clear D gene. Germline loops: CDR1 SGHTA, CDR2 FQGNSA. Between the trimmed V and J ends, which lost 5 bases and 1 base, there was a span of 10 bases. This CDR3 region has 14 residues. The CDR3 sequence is CASSLQMGTDTQYF. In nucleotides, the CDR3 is TGTGCCAGCAGCCTACAGATGGGCACAGATACGCAGTATTTT. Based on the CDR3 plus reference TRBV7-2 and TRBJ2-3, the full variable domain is GAGVSQSPSNKVTEKGKDVELRCDPISGHTALYWYRQSLGQGLEFLIYFQGNSAPDKSGLPSDRFSAERTGGSVSTLTIQRTQQEDSAVYLCASSLQMGTDTQYFGPGTRLTVL.

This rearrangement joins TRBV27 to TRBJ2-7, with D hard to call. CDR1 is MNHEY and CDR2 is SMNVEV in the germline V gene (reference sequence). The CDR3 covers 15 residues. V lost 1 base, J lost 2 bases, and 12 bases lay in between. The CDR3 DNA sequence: TGTGCCAGCAGTTTATATCCCAGGCCAGCCTACGAGCAGTACTTC. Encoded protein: CASSLYPRPAYEQYF.

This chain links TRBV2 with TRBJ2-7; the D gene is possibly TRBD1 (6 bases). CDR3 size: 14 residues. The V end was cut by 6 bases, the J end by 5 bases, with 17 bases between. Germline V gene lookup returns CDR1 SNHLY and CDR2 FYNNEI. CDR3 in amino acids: CASRFGQSLNEQYF. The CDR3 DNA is TGTGCCAGCAGATTCGGACAGAGCCTAAACGAGCAGTACTTC. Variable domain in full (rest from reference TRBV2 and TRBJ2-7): EPEVTQTPSHQVTQMGQEVILRCVPISNHLYFYWYRQILGQKVEFLVSFYNNEISEKSEIFDDQFSVERPDGSNFTLKIRSTKLEDSAMYFCASRFGQSLNEQYFGPGTRLTVT.

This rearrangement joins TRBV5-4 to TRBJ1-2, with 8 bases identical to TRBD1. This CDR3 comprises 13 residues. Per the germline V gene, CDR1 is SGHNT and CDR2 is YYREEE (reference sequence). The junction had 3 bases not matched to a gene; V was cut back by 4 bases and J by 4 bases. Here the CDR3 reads CASSRDRSYGYTF. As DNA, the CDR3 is TGTGCCAGCAGCAGGGACAGGAGCTATGGCTACACCTTC.

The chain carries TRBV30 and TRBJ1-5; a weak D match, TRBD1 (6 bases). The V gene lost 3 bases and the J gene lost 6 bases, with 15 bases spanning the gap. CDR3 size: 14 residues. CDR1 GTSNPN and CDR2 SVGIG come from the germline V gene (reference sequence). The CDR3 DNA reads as TGTGCCTGGAGCATACCCAGGGGCGTTCAGCCCCAGCATTTT. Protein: CAWSIPRGVQPQHF.

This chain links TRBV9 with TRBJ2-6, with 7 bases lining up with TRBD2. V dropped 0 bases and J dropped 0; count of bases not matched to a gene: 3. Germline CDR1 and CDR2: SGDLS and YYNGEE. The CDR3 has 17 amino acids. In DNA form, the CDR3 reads TGTGCCAGCAGCGTAGGCGGGGGTGGCTCTGGGGCCAACGTCCTGACTTTC. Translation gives CASSVGGGGSGANVLTF.

In nucleotides, the CDR3 is TGTGCCAGCAGCCTACCCTCAGCGGGAACGCAGTATTTT. This encodes CASSLPSAGTQYF. The chain carries TRBV7-3 and TRBJ2-3; 7 bases are a match to TRBD2. The CDR3 covers 13 residues. With V trimmed by 5 bases and J by 9 bases, 8 bases remained unmatched. Germline CDR1 and CDR2: SGHTA and FQGTGA. The full variable domain, in which reference TRBV7-3 and TRBJ2-3 provide the parts outside the CDR3, is GAGVSQTPSNKVTEKGKYVELRCDPISGHTALYWYRQSLGQGPEFLIYFQGTGAADDSGLPNDRFFAVRPEGSVSTLKIQRTERGDSAVYLCASSLPSAGTQYFGPGTRLTVL.

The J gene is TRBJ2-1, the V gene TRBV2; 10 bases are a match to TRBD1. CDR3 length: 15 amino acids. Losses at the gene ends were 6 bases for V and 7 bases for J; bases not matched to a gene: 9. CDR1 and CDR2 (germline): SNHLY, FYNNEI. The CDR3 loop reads CASSGTVGQGNEQFF. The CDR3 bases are TGTGCCAGCAGCGGAACCGTGGGACAGGGGAATGAGCAGTTCTTC.

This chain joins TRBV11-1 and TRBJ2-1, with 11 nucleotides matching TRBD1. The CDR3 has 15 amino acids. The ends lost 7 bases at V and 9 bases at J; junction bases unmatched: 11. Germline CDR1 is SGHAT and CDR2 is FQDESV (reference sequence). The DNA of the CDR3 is TGTGCCAGCAACTGGGGACAGGGGGTAAGGGGTGAGCAGTTCTTC. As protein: CASNWGQGVRGEQFF.

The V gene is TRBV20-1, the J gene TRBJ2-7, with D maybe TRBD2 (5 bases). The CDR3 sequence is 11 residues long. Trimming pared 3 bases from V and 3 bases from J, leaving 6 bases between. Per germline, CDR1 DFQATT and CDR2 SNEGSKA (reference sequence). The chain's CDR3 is CSASGNYEQYF. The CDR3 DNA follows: TGCAGTGCTAGCGGGAACTACGAGCAGTACTTC.

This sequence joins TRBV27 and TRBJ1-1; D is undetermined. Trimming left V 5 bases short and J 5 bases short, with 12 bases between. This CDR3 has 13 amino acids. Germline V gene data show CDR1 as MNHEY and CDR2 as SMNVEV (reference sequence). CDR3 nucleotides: TGTGCCAGCAGTCCACCCCTGCGGACTGAAGCTTTCTTT. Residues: CASSPPLRTEAFF.

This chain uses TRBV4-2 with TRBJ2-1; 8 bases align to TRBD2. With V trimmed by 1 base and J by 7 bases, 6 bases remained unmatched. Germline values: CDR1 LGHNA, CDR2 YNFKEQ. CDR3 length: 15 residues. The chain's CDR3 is CASSQGVAGINEQFF. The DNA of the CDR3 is TGTGCCAGCAGCCAAGGAGTAGCGGGGATTAATGAGCAGTTCTTC.

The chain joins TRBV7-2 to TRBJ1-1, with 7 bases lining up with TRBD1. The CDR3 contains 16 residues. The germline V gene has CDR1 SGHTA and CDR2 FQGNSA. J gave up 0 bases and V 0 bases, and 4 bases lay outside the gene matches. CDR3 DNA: TGTGCCAGCAGCTTAGCGACAGGGAGGTTGAACACTGAAGCTTTCTTT. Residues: CASSLATGRLNTEAFF.

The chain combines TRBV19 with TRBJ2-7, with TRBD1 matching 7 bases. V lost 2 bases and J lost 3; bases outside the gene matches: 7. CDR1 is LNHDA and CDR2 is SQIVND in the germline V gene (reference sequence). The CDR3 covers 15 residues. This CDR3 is CASSISAGGFYEQYF. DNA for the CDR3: TGTGCCAGTAGTATAAGCGCAGGGGGTTTCTACGAGCAGTACTTC.

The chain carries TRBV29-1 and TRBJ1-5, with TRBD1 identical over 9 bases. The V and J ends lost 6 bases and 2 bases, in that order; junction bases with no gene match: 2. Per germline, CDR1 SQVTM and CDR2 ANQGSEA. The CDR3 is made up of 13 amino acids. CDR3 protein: CSVGDRGNQPQHF. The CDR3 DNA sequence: TGCAGCGTGGGGGACAGGGGCAATCAGCCCCAGCATTTT.

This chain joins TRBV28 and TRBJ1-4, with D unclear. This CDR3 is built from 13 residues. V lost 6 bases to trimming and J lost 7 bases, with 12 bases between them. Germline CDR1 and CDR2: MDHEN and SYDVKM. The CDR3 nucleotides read TGTGCCAGCAGGCTCCCGGAGACTGAAAAACTGTTTTTT. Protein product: CASRLPETEKLFF. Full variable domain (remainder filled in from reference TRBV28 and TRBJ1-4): DVKVTQSSRYLVKRTGEKVFLECVQDMDHENMFWYRQDPGLGLRLIYFSYDVKMKEKGDIPEGYSVSREKKERFSLILESASTNQTSMYLCASRLPETEKLFFGSGTQLSVL.

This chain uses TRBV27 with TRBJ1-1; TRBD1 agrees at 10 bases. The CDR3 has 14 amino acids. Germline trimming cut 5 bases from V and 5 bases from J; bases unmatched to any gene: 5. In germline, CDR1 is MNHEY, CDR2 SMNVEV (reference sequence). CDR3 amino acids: CASSIRTGGTEAFF. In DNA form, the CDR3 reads TGTGCCAGCAGTATTCGGACAGGGGGGACTGAAGCTTTCTTT.

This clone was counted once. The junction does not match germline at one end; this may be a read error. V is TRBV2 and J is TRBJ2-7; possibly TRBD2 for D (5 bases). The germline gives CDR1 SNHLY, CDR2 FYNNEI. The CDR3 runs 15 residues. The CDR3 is CASTKTADLSSEQYF. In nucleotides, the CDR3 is TGTGCCAGCACTAAGACGGCGGACTTGTCCTCCGAGCAGTACTTC.

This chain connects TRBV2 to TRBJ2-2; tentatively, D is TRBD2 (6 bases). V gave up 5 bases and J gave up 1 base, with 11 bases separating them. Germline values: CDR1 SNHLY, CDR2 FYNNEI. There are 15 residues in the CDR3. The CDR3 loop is CASSSIGGNTGELFF. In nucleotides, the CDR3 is TGTGCCAGCAGTTCAATCGGGGGGAACACCGGGGAGCTGTTTTTT.

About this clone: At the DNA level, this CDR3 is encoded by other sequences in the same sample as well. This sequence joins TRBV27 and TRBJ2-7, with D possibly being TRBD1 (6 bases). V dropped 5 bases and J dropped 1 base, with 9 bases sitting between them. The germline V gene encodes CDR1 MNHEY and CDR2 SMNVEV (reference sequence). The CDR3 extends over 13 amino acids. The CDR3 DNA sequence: TGTGCCAGCAGTCTAACAGGGTCCTACGAGCAGTACTTC. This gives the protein CASSLTGSYEQYF.

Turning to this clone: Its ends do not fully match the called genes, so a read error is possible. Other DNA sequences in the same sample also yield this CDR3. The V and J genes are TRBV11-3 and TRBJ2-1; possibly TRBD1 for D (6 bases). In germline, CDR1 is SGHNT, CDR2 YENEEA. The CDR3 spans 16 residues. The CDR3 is CASSVNQGSYYNEQFF. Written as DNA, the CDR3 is TGCGCCAGCAGCGTAAACCAGGGGTCATACTACAATGAGCAGTTCTTC. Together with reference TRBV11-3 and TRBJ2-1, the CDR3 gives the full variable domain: EAGVVQSPRYKIIEKKQPVAFWCNPISGHNTLYWYLQNLGQGPELLIRYENEEAVDDSQLPKDRFSAERLKGVDSTLKIQPAELGDSAVYLCASSVNQGSYYNEQFFGPGTRLTVL.

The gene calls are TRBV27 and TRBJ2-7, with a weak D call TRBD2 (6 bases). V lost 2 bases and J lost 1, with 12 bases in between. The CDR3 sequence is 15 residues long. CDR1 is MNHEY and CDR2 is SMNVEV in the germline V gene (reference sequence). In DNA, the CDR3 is TGTGCCAGCAGTTTACTTGGGGGGAGATCCTACGAGCAGTACTTC. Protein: CASSLLGGRSYEQYF.

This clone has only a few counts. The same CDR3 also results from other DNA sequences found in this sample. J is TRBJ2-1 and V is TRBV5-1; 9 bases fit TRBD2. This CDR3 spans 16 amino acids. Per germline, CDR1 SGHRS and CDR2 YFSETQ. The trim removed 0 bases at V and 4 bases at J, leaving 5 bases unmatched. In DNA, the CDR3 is TGCGCCAGCAGCTTGGCGGCGGGAGGGCCATACAATGAGCAGTTCTTC. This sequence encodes CASSLAAGGPYNEQFF.

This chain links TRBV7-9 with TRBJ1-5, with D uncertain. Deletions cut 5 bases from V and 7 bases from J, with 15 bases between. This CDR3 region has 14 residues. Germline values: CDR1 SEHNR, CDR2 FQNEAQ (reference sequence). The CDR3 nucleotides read TGTGCCAGCAGCACTCCGGGCCCGGGACAGCCCCAGCATTTT. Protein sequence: CASSTPGPGQPQHF. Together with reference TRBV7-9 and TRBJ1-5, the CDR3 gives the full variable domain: DTGVSQNPRHKITKRGQNVTFRCDPISEHNRLYWYRQTLGQGPEFLTYFQNEAQLEKSRLLSDRFSAERPKGSFSTLEIQRTEQGDSAMYLCASSTPGPGQPQHFGDGTRLSIL.

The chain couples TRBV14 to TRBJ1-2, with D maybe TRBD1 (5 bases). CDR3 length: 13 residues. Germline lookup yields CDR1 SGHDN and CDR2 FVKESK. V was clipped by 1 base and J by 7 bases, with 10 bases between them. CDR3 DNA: TGTGCCAGCAGCCAAGGTATAACAGGTGGCTACACCTTC. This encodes CASSQGITGGYTF.

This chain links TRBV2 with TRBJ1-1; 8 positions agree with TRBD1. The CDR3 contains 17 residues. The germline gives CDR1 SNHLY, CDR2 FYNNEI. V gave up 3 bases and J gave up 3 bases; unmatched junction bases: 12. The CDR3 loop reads CASSDRTGRLGDTEAFF. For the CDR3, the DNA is TGTGCCAGCAGTGATCGGACAGGGAGGTTAGGGGACACTGAAGCTTTCTTT. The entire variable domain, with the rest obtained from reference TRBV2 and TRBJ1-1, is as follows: EPEVTQTPSHQVTQMGQEVILRCVPISNHLYFYWYRQILGQKVEFLVSFYNNEISEKSEIFDDQFSVERPDGSNFTLKIRSTKLEDSAMYFCASSDRTGRLGDTEAFFGQGTRLTVV.

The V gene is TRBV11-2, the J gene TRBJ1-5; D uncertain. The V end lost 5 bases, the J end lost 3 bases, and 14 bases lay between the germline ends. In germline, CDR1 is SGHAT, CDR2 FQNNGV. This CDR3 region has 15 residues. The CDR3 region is CASSRGNMINQPQHF. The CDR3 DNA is TGTGCCAGCAGCAGAGGAAACATGATCAATCAGCCCCAGCATTTT.